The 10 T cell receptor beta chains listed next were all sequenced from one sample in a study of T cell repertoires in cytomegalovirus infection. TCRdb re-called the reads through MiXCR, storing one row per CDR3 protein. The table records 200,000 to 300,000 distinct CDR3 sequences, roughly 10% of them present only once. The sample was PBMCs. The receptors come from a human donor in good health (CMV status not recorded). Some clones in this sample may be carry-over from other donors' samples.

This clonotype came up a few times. The CDR3 here is CASSYKGPGDTQYF. DNA of the CDR3: TGTGCCAGCAGTTACAAGGGGCCTGGGGATACGCAGTATTTT. J is TRBJ2-3 and V is TRBV6-5; maybe TRBD1 (5 bases). The CDR3 runs 14 residues. Trimming took 2 bases from V and 6 from J, leaving 12 bases between them. The germline V gene has CDR1 MNHEY and CDR2 SVGAGI.

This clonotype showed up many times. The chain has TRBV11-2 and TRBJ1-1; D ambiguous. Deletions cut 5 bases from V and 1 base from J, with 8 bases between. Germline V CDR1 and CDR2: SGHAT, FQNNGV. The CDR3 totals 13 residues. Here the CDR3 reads CASSPTTNTEAFF. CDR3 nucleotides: TGTGCCAGCAGCCCCACAACGAACACTGAAGCTTTCTTT.

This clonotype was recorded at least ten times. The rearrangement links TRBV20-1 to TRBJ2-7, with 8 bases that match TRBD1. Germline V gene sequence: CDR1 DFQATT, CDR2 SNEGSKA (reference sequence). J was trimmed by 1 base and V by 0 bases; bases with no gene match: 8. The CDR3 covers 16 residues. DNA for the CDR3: TGCAGTGCTAGAGATCGGTTCCGGGACAGGTCCTACGAGCAGTACTTC. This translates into CSARDRFRDRSYEQYF.

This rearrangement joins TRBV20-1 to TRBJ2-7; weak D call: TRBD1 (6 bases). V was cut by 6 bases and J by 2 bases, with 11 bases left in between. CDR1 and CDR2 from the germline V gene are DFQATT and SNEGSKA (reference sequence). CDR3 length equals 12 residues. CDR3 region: CSAGQGTYEQYF. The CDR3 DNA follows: TGCAGTGCAGGTCAGGGGACCTACGAGCAGTACTTC.

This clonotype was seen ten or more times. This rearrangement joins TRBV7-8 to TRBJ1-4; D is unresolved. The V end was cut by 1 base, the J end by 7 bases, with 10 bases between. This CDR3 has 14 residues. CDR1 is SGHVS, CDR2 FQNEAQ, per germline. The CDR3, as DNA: TGTGCCAGCAGCTTAGGAGGGAGAAGTGAAAAACTGTTTTTT. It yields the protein CASSLGGRSEKLFF. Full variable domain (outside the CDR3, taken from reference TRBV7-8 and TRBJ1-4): GAGVSQSPRYKVAKRGQDVALRCDPISGHVSLFWYQQALGQGPEFLTYFQNEAQLDKSGLPSDRFFAERPEGSVSTLKIQRTQQEDSAVYLCASSLGGRSEKLFFGSGTQLSVL.

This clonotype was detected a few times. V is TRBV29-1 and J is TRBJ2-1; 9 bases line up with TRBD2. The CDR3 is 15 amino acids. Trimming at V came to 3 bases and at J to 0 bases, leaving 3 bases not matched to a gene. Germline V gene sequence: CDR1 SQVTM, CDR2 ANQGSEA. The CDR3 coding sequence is TGCAGCGTTGAGGGTAGCGGGAGCTCCTACAATGAGCAGTTCTTC. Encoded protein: CSVEGSGSSYNEQFF.

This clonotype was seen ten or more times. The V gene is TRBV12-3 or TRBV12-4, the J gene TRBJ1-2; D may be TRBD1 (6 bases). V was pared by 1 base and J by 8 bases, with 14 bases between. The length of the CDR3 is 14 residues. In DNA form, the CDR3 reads TGTGCCAGCAGTTTAGACGGATACAGGGTCGGCTACACCTTC. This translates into CASSLDGYRVGYTF.

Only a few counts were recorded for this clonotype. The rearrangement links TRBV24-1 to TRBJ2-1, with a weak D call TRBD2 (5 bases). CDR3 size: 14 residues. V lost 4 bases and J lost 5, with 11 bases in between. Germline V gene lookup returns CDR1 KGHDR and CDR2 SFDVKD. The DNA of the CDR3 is TGTGCCACCAGTGACGACGACTACAACAATGAGCAGTTCTTC. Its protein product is CATSDDDYNNEQFF.

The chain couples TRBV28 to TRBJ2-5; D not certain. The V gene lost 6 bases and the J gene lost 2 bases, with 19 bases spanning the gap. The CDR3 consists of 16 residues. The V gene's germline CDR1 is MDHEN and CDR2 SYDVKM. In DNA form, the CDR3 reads TGTGCCAGCAGCCCAGGTGCTTCGCCTGCTCAAGAGACCCAGTACTTC. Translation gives CASSPGASPAQETQYF.

The CDR3 region is CASSLEWGRAYNEQFF. CDR3 DNA sequence: TGTGCCAGCAGCTTAGAATGGGGCAGGGCTTACAATGAGCAGTTCTTC. The chain joins TRBV11-2 to TRBJ2-1; possible D gene TRBD1, 5 bases. The V gene lost 0 bases and the J gene lost 4 bases, with 13 bases spanning the gap. CDR3 length: 16 residues. The V gene's germline CDR1 is SGHAT and CDR2 FQNNGV.